This passage covers 26 T cell receptor beta chains from one sample sequenced in a study of technical replicates of blood from a few donors. TCRdb's table, derived via immunoSEQ multiplex PCR, lists solely in-frame clones and lacks some. The top ten clones hold over 0.2% of a sample with 75,000 to 95,000 clones, 95% of them seen once. What was sequenced was T cells isolated from PBMCs. The receptors here all came from a human donor in good health.

The chain combines TRBV4-1 with TRBJ2-6; tentative D call: TRBD1 (6 bases). V lost 0 bases, J lost 1 base, and 16 bases lay in between. This CDR3 is 19 amino acids long. Germline-derived CDR1 and CDR2 are MGHRA and YSYEKL. CDR3 DNA: TGCGCCAGCAGCCAAGATTTTCACAGGGTAAGGTCTGGGGCCAACGTCCTGACTTTC. As protein: CASSQDFHRVRSGANVLTF.

The chain has TRBV7-9 and TRBJ1-1; maybe TRBD1 (5 bases). Looked up from germline, CDR1 is SEHNR and CDR2 is FQNEAQ (reference sequence). With 5 bases removed from V and 5 bases from J, the gap between germline ends came to 18 bases. This CDR3 comprises 15 residues. The CDR3 region is CASSLPDTGGTEAFF. The CDR3 DNA sequence: TGTGCCAGCAGCCTACCAGACACGGGGGGGACTGAAGCTTTCTTT.

This chain links TRBV6-5 with TRBJ1-5; TRBD1 agrees at 7 bases. J was trimmed by 1 base and V by 5 bases; bases with no gene match: 2. This CDR3 region has 14 residues. Germline CDR1 reads MNHEY; CDR2 reads SVGAGI. The CDR3 sequence: CASSRGQSNQPQHF. CDR3 coding DNA: TGTGCCAGCAGTAGGGGACAGAGCAATCAGCCCCAGCATTTT.

V usage is TRBV29-1 and J usage is TRBJ2-5, with D possibly being TRBD1 (6 bases). The CDR3 length is 18 residues. Per germline, CDR1 SQVTM and CDR2 ANQGSEA. The V end was cut by 4 bases, the J end by 1 base, with 25 bases between. CDR3 DNA sequence: TGCAGCGTTGCAGTCGGTAACGGACGAGGGACACCCCAAGAGACCCAGTACTTC. Residues: CSVAVGNGRGTPQETQYF.

V and J are TRBV27 and TRBJ1-2, with 7 bases fitting TRBD1. Germline V gives CDR1 MNHEY, CDR2 SMNVEV (reference sequence). The CDR3 length is 15 residues. The trim removed 4 bases at V and 3 bases at J, leaving 8 bases unmatched. Here the CDR3 DNA reads TGTGCCAGCAGTTCTCCGTACAGGGGTGACTATGGCTACACCTTC. It translates to CASSSPYRGDYGYTF.

This chain uses TRBV11-2 with TRBJ2-7; 9 positions agree with TRBD1. After removal of 6 bases from V and 7 bases from J, the junction contained 13 bases not matched to a gene. The length of the CDR3 is 15 residues. CDR1 SGHAT and CDR2 FQNNGV come from the germline V gene. DNA of the CDR3: TGTGCCAGCAGACGTCCGGGACAGGGATCAGGAGAGCAGTACTTC. It yields the protein CASRRPGQGSGEQYF.

The gene calls are TRBV30 and TRBJ1-5; possibly TRBD1 for D (5 bases). The length of the CDR3 is 15 residues. V lost 2 bases, J lost 0 bases, and 11 bases lay in between. Germline loops: CDR1 GTSNPN, CDR2 SVGIG (reference sequence). CDR3 nucleotide sequence: TGTGCCTGGAGTACACAGGCGTATAGCAATCAGCCCCAGCATTTT. This codes for CAWSTQAYSNQPQHF. Supplemented by reference TRBV30 and TRBJ1-5, the full variable domain reads SQTIHQWPATLVQPVGSPLSLECTVEGTSNPNLYWYRQAAGRGLQLLFYSVGIGQISSEVPQNLSASRPQDRQFILSSKKLLLSDSGFYLCAWSTQAYSNQPQHFGDGTRLSIL.

This CDR3 reads CASSVQDRAAGELFF. Here the CDR3 DNA reads TGTGCCAGCAGCGTCCAAGACAGGGCGGCCGGGGAGCTGTTTTTT. The rearrangement links TRBV7-6 to TRBJ2-2; TRBD1 matches 7 bases. The V gene end was trimmed by 5 bases and the J gene end by 6 bases; junction bases not matched to a gene: 9. The length of the CDR3 is 15 residues. The germline gives CDR1 SGHVS, CDR2 FNYEAQ.

This chain connects TRBV13 to TRBJ2-7; a weak D match, TRBD2 (6 bases). Trimming stripped 5 bases from V and 4 bases from J, with 21 bases between. The CDR3 contains 16 residues. Germline V gene lookup returns CDR1 PRHDT and CDR2 FYEKMQ (reference sequence). CDR3 loop: CASSPPLAEGPYEQYF. For the CDR3, the DNA is TGTGCCAGCAGCCCCCCTTTAGCGGAGGGGCCTTACGAGCAGTACTTC.

The chain combines TRBV4-1 with TRBJ2-1; possible D gene TRBD2, 5 bases. The CDR3 contains 16 residues. The germline V and J ends were trimmed by 4 bases and 0 bases, with 13 bases remaining between them. The germline V gene has CDR1 MGHRA and CDR2 YSYEKL. CDR3 residues: CASSLSGIPSYNEQFF. The CDR3 DNA is TGCGCCAGCAGCCTTTCGGGGATTCCCTCCTACAATGAGCAGTTCTTC.

The chain uses TRBV11-3 and TRBJ2-7, with TRBD1 as a possible D gene (6 bases). The V end lost 5 bases, the J end lost 2 bases, and 13 bases lay between the germline ends. CDR1 is SGHNT and CDR2 is YENEEA in the germline V gene. The CDR3 runs to 14 residues. CDR3 coding DNA: TGTGCCAGCAGCCCACTACAGGGTACCTACGAGCAGTACTTC. This encodes CASSPLQGTYEQYF.

The gene calls are TRBV5-4 and TRBJ2-7, with D tentatively TRBD1 (6 bases). Germline loops: CDR1 SGHNT, CDR2 YYREEE (reference sequence). V shed 3 bases and J shed 4 bases, with 11 bases lying between them. The CDR3 has 13 amino acids. The CDR3 loop is CASSYGQIYEQYF. The DNA for the CDR3 is TGTGCCAGCAGCTACGGACAGATTTACGAGCAGTACTTC.

The genes are TRBV19 and TRBJ2-7, with D tentatively TRBD1 (6 bases). Germline V lookup: CDR1 LNHDA, CDR2 SQIVND (reference sequence). V lost 5 bases and J lost 0, with 20 bases in between. The CDR3 totals 17 residues. The CDR3 coding sequence is TGTGCCAGTAGTTCCCGATGGGTAGCAGGGGCCTCCTACGAGCAGTACTTC. This encodes CASSSRWVAGASYEQYF.

To note about this clone: At one end the junction does not follow the germline gene, possibly because of a read error. The chain combines TRBV10-1 with TRBJ2-1, with 8 bases lining up with TRBD1. The CDR3 totals 13 residues. Germline assignment: CDR1 WNHNN and CDR2 SYGVQD (reference sequence). CDR3 region: CASSSGTGAALLF. The CDR3 DNA reads TGCGCCAGCAGTTCCGGGACAGGCGCTGCCCTGCTCTTC.

V and J are TRBV25-1 and TRBJ2-7; D gene uncertain. The CDR3 contains 11 residues. CDR1 and CDR2 from the germline V gene are MGHDK and SYGVNS. The ends were cut back, 5 bases at V and 3 bases at J, with 5 bases in the middle. CDR3 residues: CASSYGYEQYF. The DNA for the CDR3 is TGTGCCAGCAGTTACGGCTACGAGCAGTACTTC.

This clone was picked up a small number of times. Written as DNA, the CDR3 is TGTGCCTGGAGTATGGGGCTTAACACTGAAGCTTTCTTT. It encodes CAWSMGLNTEAFF. The chain combines TRBV30 with TRBJ1-1, with D maybe TRBD1 (5 bases). CDR1 and CDR2 from the germline V gene are GTSNPN and SVGIG (reference sequence). The CDR3 sequence is 13 residues long. The V end lost 2 bases, the J end lost 2 bases, and 9 bases lay between the germline ends.

As DNA, the CDR3 is TGTGCCAGCAGTTTGGTAAGGGACAGGGCCACAGATACGCAGTATTTT. Translation gives CASSLVRDRATDTQYF. The chain is built from TRBV28 and TRBJ2-3, with 9 bases identical to TRBD1. Losses at the gene ends were 3 bases for V and 2 bases for J; bases not matched to a gene: 6. Looked up from germline, CDR1 is MDHEN and CDR2 is SYDVKM. The CDR3 spans 16 residues.

The chain combines TRBV6-5 with TRBJ1-3; weak D call: TRBD1 (6 bases). The CDR3 loop spans 14 amino acids. Germline assignment: CDR1 MNHEY and CDR2 SVGAGI. Trimming left V 6 bases short and J 2 bases short, with 11 bases between. The CDR3 region is CASSPGQTGNTIYF. The CDR3 DNA sequence: TGTGCCAGCAGCCCCGGACAGACTGGAAACACCATATATTTT.

This chain uses TRBV7-6 with TRBJ2-1; TRBD2 aligns across 10 bases. CDR3 length: 15 amino acids. Germline-derived CDR1 and CDR2 are SGHVS and FNYEAQ. Germline trimming cut 5 bases from V and 9 bases from J; bases unmatched to any gene: 10. DNA for the CDR3: TGTGCCAGCAGCCCCCTAGCGGGAGATCTCCTTGAGCAGTTCTTC. Encoded protein: CASSPLAGDLLEQFF.

The chain joins TRBV14 to TRBJ2-6, with 12 nucleotides matching TRBD2. This CDR3 is built from 21 residues. Germline V gene sequence: CDR1 SGHDN, CDR2 FVKESK. V was clipped by 3 bases and J by 0 bases; unmatched bases: 12. The CDR3 DNA is TGTGCCAGCAGCCACCAGGGACTAGCGGGCCCACCTCCCTCTGGGGCCAACGTCCTGACTTTC. This codes for CASSHQGLAGPPPSGANVLTF.

V usage is TRBV9 and J usage is TRBJ2-4, with TRBD2 matching 13 bases. The germline CDR1 and CDR2 sequences are SGDLS and YYNGEE. The junction had 4 bases not matched to a gene; V was cut back by 0 bases and J by 10 bases. The CDR3 spans 15 residues. The CDR3 DNA follows: TGTGCCAGCAGCGTAGACGGACTAGCGGGGGCTATTCAGTACTTC. Amino acids: CASSVDGLAGAIQYF.

The J gene is TRBJ2-7, the V gene TRBV6-4, with TRBD1 matching over 7 bases. Germline assignment: CDR1 MRHNA and CDR2 SNTAGT. The CDR3 is 15 amino acids. With 2 bases clipped from V and 1 base from J, the junction kept 5 bases outside the gene matches. CDR3 amino acids: CASSDETGKSYEQYF. The DNA for the CDR3 is TGTGCCAGCAGTGACGAGACAGGGAAATCCTACGAGCAGTACTTC.

The V gene is TRBV27, the J gene TRBJ2-1; 10 positions agree with TRBD1. V shed 3 bases and J 4 bases; nucleotides not matched to a gene: 9. The CDR3 has 17 amino acids. In germline, CDR1 is MNHEY, CDR2 SMNVEV (reference sequence). The CDR3 is CASSLTGGISNYNEQFF. The CDR3, as DNA: TGTGCCAGCAGTTTGACAGGGGGCATATCGAATTACAATGAGCAGTTCTTC.

The chain links TRBV7-8 to TRBJ2-7; no firm D call. The CDR3 has 14 residues. Germline assignment: CDR1 SGHVS and CDR2 FQNEAQ. Trimming took off 2 bases at V and 1 base at J, with 9 bases between the two ends. The CDR3 here is CASSLTRKSYEQYF. In nucleotides, the CDR3 is TGTGCCAGCAGCTTAACGCGGAAATCCTACGAGCAGTACTTC.

This clone was observed a single time. V gene TRBV10-3 combines with J gene TRBJ2-3, with 9 bases matching TRBD1. CDR3 size: 15 residues. Germline assignment: CDR1 ENHRY and CDR2 SYGVKD. J lost 4 bases, V lost 3 bases, and 5 bases had no gene match. The CDR3 here is CAISDRDRASDTQYF. The CDR3 coding sequence is TGTGCCATCAGTGACAGGGACAGGGCCTCAGATACGCAGTATTTT.

This clone was seen only once. The chain is built from TRBV5-6 and TRBJ1-4, with unresolved D. CDR3 length: 13 residues. Germline loops: CDR1 SGHDT, CDR2 YYEEEE. Trimming pared 1 base from V and 9 bases from J, leaving 10 bases between. The CDR3 DNA is TGTGCCAGCAGCTTGATTCGGGAACAAAAACTGTTTTTT. It translates to CASSLIREQKLFF. Full variable domain (missing parts from reference TRBV5-6 and TRBJ1-4): DAGVTQSPTHLIKTRGQQVTLRCSPKSGHDTVSWYQQALGQGPQFIFQYYEEEERQRGNFPDRFSGHQFPNYSSELNVNALLLGDSALYLCASSLIREQKLFFGSGTQLSVL.